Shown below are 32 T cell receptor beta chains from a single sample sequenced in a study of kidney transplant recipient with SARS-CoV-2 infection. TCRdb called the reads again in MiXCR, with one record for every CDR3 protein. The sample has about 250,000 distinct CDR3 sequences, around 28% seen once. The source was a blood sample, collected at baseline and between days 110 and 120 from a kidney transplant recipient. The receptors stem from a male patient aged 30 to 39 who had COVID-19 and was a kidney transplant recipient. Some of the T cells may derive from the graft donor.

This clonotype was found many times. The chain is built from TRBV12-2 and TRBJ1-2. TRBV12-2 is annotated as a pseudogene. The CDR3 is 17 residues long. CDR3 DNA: TGTGCAAGTCGCTTAAGGAAGACTCCACGAAAGACCTATGGCTACACCTTC. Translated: CASRLRKTPRKTYGYTF.

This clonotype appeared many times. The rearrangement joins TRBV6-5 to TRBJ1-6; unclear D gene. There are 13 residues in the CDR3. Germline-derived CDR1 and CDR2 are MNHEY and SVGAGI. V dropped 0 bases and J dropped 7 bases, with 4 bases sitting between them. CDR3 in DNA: TGTGCCAGCAGTTACTCGGGGAATTCACCCCTCCACTTT. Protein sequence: CASSYSGNSPLHF.

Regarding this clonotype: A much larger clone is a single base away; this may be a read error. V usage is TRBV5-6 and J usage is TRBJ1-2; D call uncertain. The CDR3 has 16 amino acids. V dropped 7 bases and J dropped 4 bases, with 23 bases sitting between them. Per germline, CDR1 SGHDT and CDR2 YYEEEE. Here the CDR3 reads CASDRSNSRKTYGYTF. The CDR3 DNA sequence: TGTGCCAGCGATCGAAGCAATAGTCGAAAGACCTATGGCTACACCTTC.

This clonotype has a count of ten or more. The CDR3, as DNA: TGCAGTGCCGGACAGGAAATGAACACTGAAGCTTTCTTT. Encoded protein: CSAGQEMNTEAFF. This chain joins TRBV20-1 and TRBJ1-1; 7 positions match TRBD1. CDR3 length equals 13 residues. The germline gives CDR1 DFQATT, CDR2 SNEGSKA (reference sequence). The V gene end was trimmed by 6 bases and the J gene end by 0 bases; junction bases not matched to a gene: 4.

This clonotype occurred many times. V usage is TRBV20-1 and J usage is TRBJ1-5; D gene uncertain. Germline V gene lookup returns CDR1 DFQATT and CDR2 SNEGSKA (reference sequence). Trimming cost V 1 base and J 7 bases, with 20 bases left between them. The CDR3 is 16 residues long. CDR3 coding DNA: TGCAGTGCTAGAGGATTTGCCAACCTGAGAGGGCAGCCCCAGCATTTT. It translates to CSARGFANLRGQPQHF.

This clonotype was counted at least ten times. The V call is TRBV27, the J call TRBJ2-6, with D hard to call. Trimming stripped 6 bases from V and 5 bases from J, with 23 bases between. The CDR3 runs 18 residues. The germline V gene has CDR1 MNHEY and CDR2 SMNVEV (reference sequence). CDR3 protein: CASRRPSWLQSRANVLTF. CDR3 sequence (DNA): TGTGCCAGCAGGCGTCCCTCCTGGCTACAAAGTCGGGCCAACGTCCTGACTTTC.

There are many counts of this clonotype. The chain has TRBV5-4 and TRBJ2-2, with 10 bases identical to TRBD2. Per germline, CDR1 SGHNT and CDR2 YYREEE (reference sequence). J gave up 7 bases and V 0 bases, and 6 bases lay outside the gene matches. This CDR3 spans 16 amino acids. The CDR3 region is CASSLVASGSGGELFF. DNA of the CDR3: TGTGCCAGCAGCTTGGTGGCTAGCGGGAGTGGCGGGGAGCTGTTTTTT.

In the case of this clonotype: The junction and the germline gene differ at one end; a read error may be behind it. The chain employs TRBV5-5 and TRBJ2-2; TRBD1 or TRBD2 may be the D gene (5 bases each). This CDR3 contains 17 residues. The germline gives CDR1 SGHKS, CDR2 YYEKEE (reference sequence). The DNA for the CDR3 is TGTGCCAGCAGCATCAAGCAGGGAAGGAAGGGGCACCGGGGAGCTGTTTTT. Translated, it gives CASSIKQGRKGHRGAVF.

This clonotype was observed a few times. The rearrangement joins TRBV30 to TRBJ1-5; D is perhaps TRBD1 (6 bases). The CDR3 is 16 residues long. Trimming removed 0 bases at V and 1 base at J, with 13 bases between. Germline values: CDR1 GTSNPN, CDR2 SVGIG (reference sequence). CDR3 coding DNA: TGTGCCTGGAGTGTAGGGGGGGCACGAAGCAATCAGCCCCAGCATTTT. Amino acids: CAWSVGGARSNQPQHF.

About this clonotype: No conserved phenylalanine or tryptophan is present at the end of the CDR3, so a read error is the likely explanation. The CDR3 nucleotides are TGTGCCAGTAGTGAGGGACTAGCGGGAGGTCACGAGCAGTACTCC. Translating gives CASSEGLAGGHEQYS. The J gene is TRBJ2-7, the V gene TRBV19, with TRBD2 matching over 15 bases. With V trimmed by 5 bases and J by 5 bases, 4 bases remained unmatched. The CDR3 length is 15 residues. Germline V gives CDR1 LNHDA, CDR2 SQIVND (reference sequence).

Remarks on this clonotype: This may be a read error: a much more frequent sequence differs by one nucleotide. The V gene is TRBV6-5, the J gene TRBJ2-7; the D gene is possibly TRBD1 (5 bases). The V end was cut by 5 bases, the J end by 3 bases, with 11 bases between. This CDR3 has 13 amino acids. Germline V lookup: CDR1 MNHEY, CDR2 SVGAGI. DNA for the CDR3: TGTGCCAGCAGTGGGGCAGCTAGCTACGAGCAGTACTTC. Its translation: CASSGAASYEQYF.

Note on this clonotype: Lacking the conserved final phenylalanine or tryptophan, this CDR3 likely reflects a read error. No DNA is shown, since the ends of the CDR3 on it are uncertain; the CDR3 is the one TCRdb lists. The CDR3 loop reads CARRGTLYEQDC. This chain uses TRBV28 with TRBJ2-7; the table's D gene call, TRBD1, was not cross checked with the DNA. Germline-derived CDR1 and CDR2 are MDHEN and SYDVKM. The CDR3 contains 12 residues when both ends are counted.

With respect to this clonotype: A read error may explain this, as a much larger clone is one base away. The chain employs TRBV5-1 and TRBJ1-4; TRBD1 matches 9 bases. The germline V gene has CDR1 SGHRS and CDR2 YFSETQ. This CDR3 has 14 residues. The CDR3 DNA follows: TGCGCCAGCAGCCGGACAGGGGTTAATGAAAGACTGTTTTTT. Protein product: CASSRTGVNERLFF.

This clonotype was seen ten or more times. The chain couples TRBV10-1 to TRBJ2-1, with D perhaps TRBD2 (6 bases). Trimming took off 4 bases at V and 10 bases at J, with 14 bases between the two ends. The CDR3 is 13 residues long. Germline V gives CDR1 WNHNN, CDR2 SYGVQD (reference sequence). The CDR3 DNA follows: TGCGCCAGCAGTGGGGACGGGAGAAGCGAGCAGTTCTTC. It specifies CASSGDGRSEQFF.

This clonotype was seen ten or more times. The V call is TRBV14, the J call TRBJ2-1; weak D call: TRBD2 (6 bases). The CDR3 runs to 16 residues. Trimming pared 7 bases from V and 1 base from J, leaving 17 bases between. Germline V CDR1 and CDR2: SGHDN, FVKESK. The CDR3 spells CASNPGGSESYNEQFF. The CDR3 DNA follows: TGTGCCAGCAACCCTGGAGGGAGTGAATCCTACAATGAGCAGTTCTTC.

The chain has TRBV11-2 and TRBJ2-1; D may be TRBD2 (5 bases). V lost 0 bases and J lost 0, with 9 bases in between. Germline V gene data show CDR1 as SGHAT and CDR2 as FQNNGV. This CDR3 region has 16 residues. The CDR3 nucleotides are TGTGCCAGCAGCTTAGAGTTGGGAGCCTCCTACAATGAGCAGTTCTTC. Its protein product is CASSLELGASYNEQFF.

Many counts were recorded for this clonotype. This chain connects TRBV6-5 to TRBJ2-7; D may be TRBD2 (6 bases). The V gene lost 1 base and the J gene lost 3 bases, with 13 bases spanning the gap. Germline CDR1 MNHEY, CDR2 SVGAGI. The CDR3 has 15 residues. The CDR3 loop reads CASSYWGEENYEQYF. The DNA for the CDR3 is TGTGCCAGCAGTTACTGGGGGGAGGAGAACTACGAGCAGTACTTC.

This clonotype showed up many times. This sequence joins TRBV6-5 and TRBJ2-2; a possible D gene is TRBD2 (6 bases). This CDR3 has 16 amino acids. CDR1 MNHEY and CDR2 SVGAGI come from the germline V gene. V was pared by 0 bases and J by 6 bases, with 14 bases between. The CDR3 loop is CASSYSRLARAGELFF. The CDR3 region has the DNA TGTGCCAGCAGTTACTCGAGGCTAGCGAGGGCCGGGGAGCTGTTTTTT.

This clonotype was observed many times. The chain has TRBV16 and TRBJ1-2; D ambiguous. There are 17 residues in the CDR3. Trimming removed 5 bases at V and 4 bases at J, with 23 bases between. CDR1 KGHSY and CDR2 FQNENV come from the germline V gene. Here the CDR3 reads CASSKTRVVRKTYGYTF. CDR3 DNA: TGTGCCAGCAGCAAAACCCGGGTCGTTAGAAAGACCTATGGCTACACCTTC.

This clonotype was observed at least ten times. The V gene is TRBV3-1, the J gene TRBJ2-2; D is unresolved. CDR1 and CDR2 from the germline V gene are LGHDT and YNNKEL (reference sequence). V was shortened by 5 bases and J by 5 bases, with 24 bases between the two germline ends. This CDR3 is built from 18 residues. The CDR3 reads CASSVRRPISGLTGELFF. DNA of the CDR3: TGTGCCAGCAGCGTTCGTCGTCCCATTTCAGGCTTGACCGGGGAGCTGTTTTTT. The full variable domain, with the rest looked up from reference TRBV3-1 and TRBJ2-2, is DTAVSQTPKYLVTQMGNDKSIKCEQNLGHDTMYWYKQDSKKFLKIMFSYNNKELIINETVPNRFSPKSPDKAHLNLHINSLELGDSAVYFCASSVRRPISGLTGELFFGEGSRLTVL.

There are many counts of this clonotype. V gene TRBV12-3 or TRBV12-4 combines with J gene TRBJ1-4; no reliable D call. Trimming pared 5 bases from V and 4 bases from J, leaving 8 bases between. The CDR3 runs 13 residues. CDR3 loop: CASSGVLNEKLFF. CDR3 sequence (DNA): TGTGCCAGCAGTGGGGTTCTTAATGAAAAACTGTTTTTT.

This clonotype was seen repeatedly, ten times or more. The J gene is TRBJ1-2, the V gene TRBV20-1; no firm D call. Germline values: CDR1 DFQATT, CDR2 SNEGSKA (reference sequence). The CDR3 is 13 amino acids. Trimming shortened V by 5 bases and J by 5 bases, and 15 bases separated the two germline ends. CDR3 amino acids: CSASPGSEYGYTF. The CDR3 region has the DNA TGCAGTGCTTCACCGGGCTCGGAATATGGCTACACCTTC.

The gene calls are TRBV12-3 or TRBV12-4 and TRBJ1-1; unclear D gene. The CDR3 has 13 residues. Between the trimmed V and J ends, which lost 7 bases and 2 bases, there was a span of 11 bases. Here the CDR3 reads CASKAGENTEAFF. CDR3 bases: TGTGCCAGCAAGGCAGGAGAAAACACTGAAGCTTTCTTT.

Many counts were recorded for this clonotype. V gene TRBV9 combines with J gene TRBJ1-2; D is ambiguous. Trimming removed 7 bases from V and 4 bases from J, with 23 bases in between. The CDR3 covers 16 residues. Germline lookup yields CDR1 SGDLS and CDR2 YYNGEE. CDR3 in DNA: TGTGCCAGCTCATCTTTGTACTCAAGAAAGACCTATGGCTACACCTTC. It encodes CASSSLYSRKTYGYTF.

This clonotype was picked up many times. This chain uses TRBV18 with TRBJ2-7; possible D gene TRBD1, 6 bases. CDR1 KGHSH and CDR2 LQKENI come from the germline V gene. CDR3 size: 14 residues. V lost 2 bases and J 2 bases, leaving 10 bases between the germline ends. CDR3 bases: TGTGCCAGCTCACCAGCAACAGGGACCTACGAGCAGTACTTC. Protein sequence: CASSPATGTYEQYF.

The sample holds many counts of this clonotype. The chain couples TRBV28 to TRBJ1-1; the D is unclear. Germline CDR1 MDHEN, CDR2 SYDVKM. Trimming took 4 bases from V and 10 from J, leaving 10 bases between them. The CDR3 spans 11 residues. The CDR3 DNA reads TGTGCCAGCAGTTCTACCCGGATAGCTTTCTTT. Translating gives CASSSTRIAFF.

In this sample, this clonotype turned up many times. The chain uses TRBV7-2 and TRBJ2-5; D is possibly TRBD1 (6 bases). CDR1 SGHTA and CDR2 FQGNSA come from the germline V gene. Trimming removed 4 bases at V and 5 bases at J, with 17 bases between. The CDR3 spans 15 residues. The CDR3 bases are TGTGCCAGCAGCTATACTGGGGGCAGGTTGGAGACCCAGTACTTC. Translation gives CASSYTGGRLETQYF. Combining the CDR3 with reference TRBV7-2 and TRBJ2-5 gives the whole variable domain GAGVSQSPSNKVTEKGKDVELRCDPISGHTALYWYRQSLGQGLEFLIYFQGNSAPDKSGLPSDRFSAERTGGSVSTLTIQRTQQEDSAVYLCASSYTGGRLETQYFGPGTRLLVL.

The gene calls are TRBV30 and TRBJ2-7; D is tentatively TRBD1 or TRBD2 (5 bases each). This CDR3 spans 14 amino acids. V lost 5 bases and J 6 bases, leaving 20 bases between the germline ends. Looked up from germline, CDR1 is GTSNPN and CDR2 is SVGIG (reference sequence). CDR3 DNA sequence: TGTGCCTGGGCCGGGACCGCGGCTCGCTCCGAGCAGTACTTC. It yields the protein CAWAGTAARSEQYF.

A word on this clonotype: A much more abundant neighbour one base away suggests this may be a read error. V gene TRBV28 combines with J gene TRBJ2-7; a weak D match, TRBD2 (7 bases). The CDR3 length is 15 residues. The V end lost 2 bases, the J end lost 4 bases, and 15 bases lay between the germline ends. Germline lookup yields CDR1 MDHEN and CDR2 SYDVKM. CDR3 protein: CASSLGGALRYEQYF. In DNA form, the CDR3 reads TGTGCCAGCAGTTTAGGGGGGGCCTTACGATACGAGCAGTACTTC.

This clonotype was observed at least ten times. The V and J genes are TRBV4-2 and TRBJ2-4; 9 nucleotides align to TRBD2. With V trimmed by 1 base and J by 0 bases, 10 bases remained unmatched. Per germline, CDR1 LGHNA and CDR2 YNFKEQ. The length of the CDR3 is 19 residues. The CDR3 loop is CASSQGEASGNLAKNIQYF. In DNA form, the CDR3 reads TGTGCCAGCAGCCAAGGGGAGGCTAGCGGGAATTTAGCCAAAAACATTCAGTACTTC.

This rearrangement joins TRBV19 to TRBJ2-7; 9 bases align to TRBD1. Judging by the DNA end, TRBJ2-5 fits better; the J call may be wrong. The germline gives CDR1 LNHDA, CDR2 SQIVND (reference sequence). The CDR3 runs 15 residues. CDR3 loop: CASSHRTGARETQYF. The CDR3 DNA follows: TGTGCCAGTAGTCACCGGACAGGGGCCAGAGAGACCCAGTACTTC.

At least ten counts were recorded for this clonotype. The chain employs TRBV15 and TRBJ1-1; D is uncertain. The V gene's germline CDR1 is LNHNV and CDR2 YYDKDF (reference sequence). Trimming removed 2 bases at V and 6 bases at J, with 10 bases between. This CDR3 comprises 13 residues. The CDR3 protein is CATSRSGRSEAFF. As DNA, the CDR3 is TGTGCCACCAGCAGAAGCGGACGGTCTGAAGCTTTCTTT.